The T cell receptor beta chain under discussion was sequenced for a study of beta chain features in type 1 diabetes. Every bit of the isolated RNA underwent reverse transcription, so sequencing read expressed TCRB transcripts. Only in-frame clones appear in the TCRdb table, and some are missing; sequencing was by immunoSEQ multiplex PCR. The sample shows about 700,000 clones, 13% of them seen only once. Study results and caveats: Type 1 diabetes patients showed a moderate but significant shortening of TCRB CDR3s in all four CD4+ subsets. The naive, central memory and Treg TCRB repertoires of patients appeared to be more similar to one another than those of healthy donors.

The CDR3 sequence is 16 residues long. Trimming took 1 base from V and 2 from J; bases not matched to a gene: 2. Germline CDR1 reads SGHVS; CDR2 reads FNYEAQ. As for this clone: Its antigen is unidentified.

There was one heparinised blood draw per donor, averaging around 120 mL. Sorting of CD4+ naive, central memory, regulatory and stem cell-like memory cells was performed via CD45RO/CCR7/CD25/CD127/CD95/CD27. The chain joins TRBV7-6 to TRBJ1-4; 9 nucleotides match TRBD1. The source is a man younger than 35 with type 1 diabetes. Material: naive CD4+ T cells from blood. Written as DNA, the CDR3 is TGTGCCAGCAGCTTAGACGGGACAGGGACTAATGAAAAACTGTTTTTT. Residues: CASSLDGTGTNEKLFF.